Sequencing of this T cell receptor beta chain was carried out in a study of T-cell memory formation after mild COVID-19. This clonotype appeared a few times. Antigen: not known. CDR1 LNHDA and CDR2 SQIVND come from the germline V gene (reference sequence). Trimming cost V 3 bases and J 1 base, with 19 bases left between them. This CDR3 spans 18 amino acids. Overall study findings and caveats: Contracting CD8+ clones were enriched in EMRA, CD4+ mainly in CM and EM.

Using its own MiXCR run on the 5' RACE reads, TCRdb lists one record per CDR3 protein. The sample carries more than 200,000 distinct CDR3 sequences, 16% recorded once. The source is a man between 18 and 29 years old who had mild COVID-19 (a few samples of this study predate the infection). Cell type and time point are not known. Input material: PBMCs or a T cell subset sorted from them (not recorded which). J is TRBJ2-1 and V is TRBV19, with D perhaps matching TRBD2 (7 bases). In DNA form, the CDR3 reads TGTGCCAGTAGTATCGGGGGGCCAGGAGTTATTTCCTACAATGAGCAGTTCTTC. This gives the protein CASSIGGPGVISYNEQFF.